Shown below are 32 T cell receptor beta chains from a single sample sequenced in a study of graft-versus-host responses after intestinal transplantation. Measured with immunoSEQ multiplex PCR; TCRdb has only the in-frame clones, and not every one. This sample has around 100,000 clones, with roughly 91% found just once. No antigen has been assigned to these receptors. The sequencing used unstimulated CD4+ T cells sorted from spleen or lymph node cells, collected before transplant. All receptors come from a human donor who was the organ donor for an intestinal transplant.

The chain combines TRBV6-6 with TRBJ1-5; D not resolved. The CDR3 contains 13 residues. The germline CDR1 and CDR2 sequences are MNHNY and SVGAGI (reference sequence). The V end was cut by 5 bases, the J end by 6 bases, with 11 bases between. The CDR3 protein is CASSRGWVQPQHF. The CDR3, as DNA: TGTGCCAGCAGTAGAGGTTGGGTTCAGCCCCAGCATTTT.

With regard to this clone: At one of its ends the junction is not consistent with the germline gene, which may arise from a read error. The chain has TRBV28 and TRBJ1-6; 9 bases align to TRBD1. Germline V gives CDR1 MDHEN, CDR2 SYDVKM. This CDR3 is built from 14 residues. As DNA, the CDR3 is TGTGCCAGCAGTACAAAGACAGGGGGATCACCCCTCCATTTT. It encodes CASSTKTGGSPLHF.

The V and J genes are TRBV7-6 and TRBJ1-1, with D possibly matching TRBD1 (6 bases). The CDR3 is 19 residues long. Germline V CDR1 and CDR2: SGHVS, FNYEAQ. V was clipped by 1 base and J by 1 base, with 22 bases between them. The chain's CDR3 is CASSLVAIRLGARNTEAFF. The CDR3 DNA reads as TGTGCCAGCAGCTTAGTTGCTATCCGGCTGGGGGCACGGAACACTGAAGCTTTCTTT.

V is TRBV5-1 and J is TRBJ1-2; D possibly corresponds to TRBD1 (6 bases). Germline V gene sequence: CDR1 SGHRS, CDR2 YFSETQ. V lost 3 bases, J lost 7 bases, and 10 bases lay in between. CDR3 length: 12 residues. The CDR3, as DNA: TGCGCCAGCAGCTCACAGGGTGCTGGCTACACCTTC. It translates to CASSSQGAGYTF.

This sequence joins TRBV9 and TRBJ2-1; tentatively, D is TRBD1 (5 bases). Per the germline V gene, CDR1 is SGDLS and CDR2 is YYNGEE. Deletions cut 4 bases from V and 5 bases from J, with 19 bases between. This CDR3 comprises 16 residues. CDR3 sequence reads: CASSPSPGLGHNEQFF. In nucleotides, the CDR3 is TGTGCCAGCAGCCCCTCCCCGGGCCTGGGGCACAATGAGCAGTTCTTC.

The chain recombines TRBV30 with TRBJ2-3, with 16 bases matching TRBD2. The CDR3 consists of 19 residues. Germline-derived CDR1 and CDR2 are GTSNPN and SVGIG (reference sequence). The ends lost 4 bases at V and 4 bases at J; junction bases unmatched: 14. The CDR3 nucleotides read TGTGCCTGGAACCCCCCGGGACTAGCGGGGGGGCCGGGCGCAGATACGCAGTATTTT. Protein sequence: CAWNPPGLAGGPGADTQYF. Combining the CDR3 with reference TRBV30 and TRBJ2-3 gives the whole variable domain SQTIHQWPATLVQPVGSPLSLECTVEGTSNPNLYWYRQAAGRGLQLLFYSVGIGQISSEVPQNLSASRPQDRQFILSSKKLLLSDSGFYLCAWNPPGLAGGPGADTQYFGPGTRLTVL.

This sequence joins TRBV19 and TRBJ2-7; possibly TRBD1 for D (5 bases). The V gene's germline CDR1 is LNHDA and CDR2 SQIVND (reference sequence). Trimming took off 5 bases at V and 3 bases at J, with 11 bases between the two ends. The CDR3 length is 13 residues. The CDR3 DNA sequence: TGTGCCAGTAGTCAGGGTGGCCTCTACGAGCAGTACTTC. Residues: CASSQGGLYEQYF.

In regard to this clone: Sequence at one end of the junction differs from germline and may be a read error. The sample has other DNA sequences that encode this CDR3 too. The rearrangement uses TRBV27 and TRBJ2-2, with 9 bases identical to TRBD1. CDR3 length: 14 residues. The germline V gene has CDR1 MNHEY and CDR2 SMNVEV (reference sequence). The DNA of the CDR3 is TGTGCTAGCATCCAACAGGGGGCGACCGGGGAGCTGTTTTTT. It yields the protein CASIQQGATGELFF.

This chain connects TRBV30 to TRBJ2-3; D is ambiguous. The CDR3 contains 12 residues. Germline lookup yields CDR1 GTSNPN and CDR2 SVGIG (reference sequence). V lost 2 bases and J lost 5, with 8 bases in between. CDR3 in amino acids: CAWSYSGDTQYF. CDR3 sequence (DNA): TGTGCCTGGAGTTATTCAGGAGATACGCAGTATTTT.

The V gene is TRBV4-3, the J gene TRBJ2-1, with D tentatively TRBD1 (6 bases). V lost 4 bases to trimming and J lost 0 bases, with 10 bases between them. CDR1 LGHNA and CDR2 YSLEER come from the germline V gene. The CDR3 spans 15 residues. As DNA, the CDR3 is TGCGCCAGCAGCCCCGGGACACCCTCCTACAATGAGCAGTTCTTC. It translates to CASSPGTPSYNEQFF.

The chain employs TRBV4-1 and TRBJ1-4; maybe TRBD1 (5 bases). Germline CDR1 is MGHRA and CDR2 is YSYEKL. Deletions cut 0 bases from V and 0 bases from J, with 20 bases between. The CDR3 is 20 residues long. CDR3 nucleotides: TGCGCCAGCAGCCAAGATCAAGGGTCGGGACTCTTCGCAACTAATGAAAAACTGTTTTTT. Translated: CASSQDQGSGLFATNEKLFF.

This rearrangement joins TRBV5-1 to TRBJ2-1; D gene uncertain. The CDR3 is 15 amino acids. Germline CDR1 reads SGHRS; CDR2 reads YFSETQ. With 4 bases removed from V and 4 bases from J, the gap between germline ends came to 15 bases. CDR3 residues: CASSPSRSLYNEQFF. The CDR3 DNA reads TGCGCCAGCAGCCCCTCGAGGTCCCTTTACAATGAGCAGTTCTTC.

The chain recombines TRBV2 with TRBJ2-2; a possible D gene is TRBD2 (6 bases). The V gene lost 7 bases and the J gene lost 1 base, with 13 bases spanning the gap. Germline V gives CDR1 SNHLY, CDR2 FYNNEI. The length of the CDR3 is 15 residues. DNA for the CDR3: TGTGCCAGCAACGACTGGGGACTGAACACCGGGGAGCTGTTTTTT. Translated: CASNDWGLNTGELFF.

The rearrangement links TRBV5-1 to TRBJ2-5; 7 positions agree with TRBD2. The CDR3 runs to 16 residues. CDR1 and CDR2 from the germline V gene are SGHRS and YFSETQ. V gave up 0 bases and J gave up 4 bases; unmatched junction bases: 9. CDR3 sequence (DNA): TGCGCCAGCAGCTTGGAGTTGCGGGGGTGGGGAGAGACCCAGTACTTC. Protein product: CASSLELRGWGETQYF.

The rearrangement uses TRBV18 and TRBJ2-5, with a weak D call TRBD2 (5 bases). Trimming removed 0 bases from V and 2 bases from J, with 10 bases in between. CDR3 length equals 15 residues. Germline loops: CDR1 KGHSH, CDR2 LQKENI. CDR3 nucleotides: TGTGCCAGCTCACCACCCGCGCGGAGGCAAGAGACCCAGTACTTC. It specifies CASSPPARRQETQYF.

V is TRBV5-6 and J is TRBJ1-4; maybe TRBD1 (6 bases). The CDR3 is 14 residues long. Trimming removed 2 bases from V and 5 bases from J, with 10 bases in between. From germline, CDR1 is SGHDT and CDR2 YYEEEE. The CDR3 region has the DNA TGTGCCAGCAGCTTAGACAGGACGAATGAAAAACTGTTTTTT. Its translation is CASSLDRTNEKLFF.

The chain is built from TRBV5-1 and TRBJ2-1; perhaps TRBD2 as D (7 bases). CDR3 length: 16 residues. Trimming stripped 0 bases from V and 0 bases from J, with 10 bases between. Per the germline V gene, CDR1 is SGHRS and CDR2 is YFSETQ. CDR3 region: CASSLVGGASYNEQFF. The CDR3 DNA reads TGCGCCAGCAGCTTGGTAGGGGGGGCCTCCTACAATGAGCAGTTCTTC.

The V and J genes are TRBV11-1 and TRBJ2-1; 11 bases fit TRBD1. The germline CDR1 and CDR2 sequences are SGHAT and FQDESV (reference sequence). After removal of 5 bases from V and 7 bases from J, the junction contained 10 bases not matched to a gene. The CDR3 extends over 16 amino acids. CDR3 region: CASSHPGTGGRNEQFF. CDR3 coding DNA: TGTGCCAGCAGCCATCCCGGGACAGGGGGTAGGAATGAGCAGTTCTTC. Filled out from reference TRBV11-1 and TRBJ2-1, the complete variable domain reads EAEVAQSPRYKITEKSQAVAFWCDPISGHATLYWYRQILGQGPELLVQFQDESVVDDSQLPKDRFSAERLKGVDSTLKIQPAELGDSAMYLCASSHPGTGGRNEQFFGPGTRLTVL.

V gene TRBV11-2 combines with J gene TRBJ1-2; TRBD1 might be the D (6 bases). CDR1 is SGHAT, CDR2 FQNNGV, per germline. The V gene lost 5 bases and the J gene lost 7 bases, with 23 bases spanning the gap. The CDR3 runs 16 residues. The CDR3 is CASSTSGGGRLGGYTF. DNA of the CDR3: TGTGCCAGCAGCACCTCCGGGGGGGGGCGACTTGGTGGCTACACCTTC.

The V call is TRBV19, the J call TRBJ1-2, with 9 bases identical to TRBD1. V was pared by 4 bases and J by 2 bases, with 8 bases of the junction left unmatched. The CDR3 is made up of 16 amino acids. Looked up from germline, CDR1 is LNHDA and CDR2 is SQIVND (reference sequence). The CDR3 region is CASSTVQGALNYGYTF. CDR3 nucleotides: TGTGCCAGTAGTACTGTACAGGGGGCCTTAAACTATGGCTACACCTTC.

The chain recombines TRBV11-3 with TRBJ2-7; D remains ambiguous. CDR3 size: 13 residues. V lost 0 bases, J lost 0 bases, and 3 bases lay in between. CDR1 and CDR2 from the germline V gene are SGHNT and YENEEA. This CDR3 is CASSLDSSYEQYF. CDR3 DNA: TGTGCCAGCAGCTTAGACAGCTCCTACGAGCAGTACTTC. The whole variable domain, remainder taken from reference TRBV11-3 and TRBJ2-7, is EAGVVQSPRYKIIEKKQPVAFWCNPISGHNTLYWYLQNLGQGPELLIRYENEEAVDDSQLPKDRFSAERLKGVDSTLKIQPAELGDSAVYLCASSLDSSYEQYFGPGTRLTVT.

The chain has TRBV4-3 and TRBJ1-3; the match to TRBD1 covers 8 bases. The CDR3 has 19 residues. Germline V gene sequence: CDR1 LGHNA, CDR2 YSLEER. V gave up 1 base and J gave up 4 bases; unmatched junction bases: 15. For the CDR3, the DNA is TGCGCCAGCAGCCAAGGACTCGGACAGGGCCAAATAATAGGAAACACCATATATTTT. Protein sequence: CASSQGLGQGQIIGNTIYF.

This clone appeared a few times. V gene TRBV5-4 combines with J gene TRBJ2-7, with TRBD1 matching 7 bases. The CDR3 is 12 residues long. CDR1 and CDR2 (germline): SGHNT, YYREEE (reference sequence). Trimming removed 4 bases from V and 7 bases from J; junction bases left unmatched: 5. CDR3 in DNA: TGTGCCAGCAGCCAGGGGACAGAAGAGCAGTACTTC. Translating it yields CASSQGTEEQYF.

This chain joins TRBV10-3 and TRBJ1-1; 9 bases match TRBD1. The CDR3 loop spans 17 amino acids. V shed 2 bases, J shed 1 base, and the junction held 8 bases outside the gene matches. The germline V gene has CDR1 ENHRY and CDR2 SYGVKD. In DNA, the CDR3 is TGTGCCATCAGTGAGCCCGGACAGGGGAGGGAGAACACTGAAGCTTTCTTT. Its protein product is CAISEPGQGRENTEAFF.

V is TRBV23-1 and J is TRBJ2-7; 8 nucleotides match TRBD2. TRBV23-1 is marked as an open reading frame, function uncertain. Trimming at V came to 3 bases and at J to 0 bases, leaving 10 bases not matched to a gene. The CDR3 consists of 17 residues. The CDR3 loop is CASSHPSAGGYSYEQYF. The CDR3 nucleotides read TGCGCCAGCAGTCATCCCTCGGCGGGGGGTTACTCCTACGAGCAGTACTTC.

The gene calls are TRBV18 and TRBJ2-2; 10 nucleotides line up with TRBD2. Germline assignment: CDR1 KGHSH and CDR2 LQKENI. This CDR3 has 18 amino acids. V lost 4 bases and J lost 2; bases outside the gene matches: 10. The CDR3 nucleotides read TGTGCCAGCTCACGAAGGACTAGCGGAAGCCTCAACACCGGGGAGCTGTTTTTT. Translating gives CASSRRTSGSLNTGELFF.

The chain employs TRBV19 and TRBJ1-2; D may be TRBD1 (6 bases). CDR3 length: 16 amino acids. Germline V gene data show CDR1 as LNHDA and CDR2 as SQIVND (reference sequence). Deletions cut 1 base from V and 2 bases from J, with 14 bases between. This CDR3 reads CASSIVGHRENYGYTF. CDR3 DNA sequence: TGTGCCAGTAGTATAGTAGGGCACAGGGAGAACTATGGCTACACCTTC.

Written as DNA, the CDR3 is TGTGCCAGCAGCCGCAGGAGGGGATCACCACAGGGGCACCTGTACGAGCAGTACTTC. Its protein is CASSRRRGSPQGHLYEQYF. The chain carries TRBV4-2 and TRBJ2-7; a possible D gene is TRBD1 (7 bases). The CDR3 has 19 residues. Germline loops: CDR1 LGHNA, CDR2 YNFKEQ. V lost 4 bases, J lost 4 bases, and 29 bases lay in between.

The rearrangement links TRBV2 to TRBJ2-7; D is unresolved. The germline gives CDR1 SNHLY, CDR2 FYNNEI. V was shortened by 7 bases and J by 9 bases, with 13 bases between the two germline ends. The CDR3 length is 11 residues. The CDR3 reads CASNRLGGQYF. The CDR3 nucleotides are TGTGCCAGCAATAGACTTGGCGGGCAGTACTTC.

The chain combines TRBV30 with TRBJ1-5; 7 bases are shared with TRBD1. Germline lookup yields CDR1 GTSNPN and CDR2 SVGIG (reference sequence). The CDR3 loop spans 14 amino acids. The J segment lost 5 bases and the V segment lost 3 bases, leaving 7 bases of the junction unmatched. The CDR3 reads CAWRGTEGYQPQHF. The CDR3 coding sequence is TGTGCCTGGAGGGGGACAGAAGGGTATCAGCCCCAGCATTTT.

The chain couples TRBV7-2 to TRBJ1-2; the match to TRBD1 covers 7 bases. The CDR3 runs to 17 residues. Germline V gives CDR1 SGHTA, CDR2 FQGNSA. V lost 1 base to trimming and J lost 4 bases; unmatched junction nucleotides: 12. The CDR3 region is CASSLEGSGGGIYGYTF. The CDR3 coding sequence is TGTGCCAGCAGCTTAGAGGGGTCAGGGGGAGGTATCTATGGCTACACCTTC.

The chain carries TRBV27 and TRBJ2-2, with 9 bases lining up with TRBD2. This CDR3 has 14 amino acids. J lost 3 bases, V lost 5 bases, and 1 base had no gene match. CDR1 is MNHEY, CDR2 SMNVEV, per germline (reference sequence). The CDR3 DNA is TGTGCCAGCAGTGCGGGGGGGCACACCGGGGAGCTGTTTTTT. It yields the protein CASSAGGHTGELFF.